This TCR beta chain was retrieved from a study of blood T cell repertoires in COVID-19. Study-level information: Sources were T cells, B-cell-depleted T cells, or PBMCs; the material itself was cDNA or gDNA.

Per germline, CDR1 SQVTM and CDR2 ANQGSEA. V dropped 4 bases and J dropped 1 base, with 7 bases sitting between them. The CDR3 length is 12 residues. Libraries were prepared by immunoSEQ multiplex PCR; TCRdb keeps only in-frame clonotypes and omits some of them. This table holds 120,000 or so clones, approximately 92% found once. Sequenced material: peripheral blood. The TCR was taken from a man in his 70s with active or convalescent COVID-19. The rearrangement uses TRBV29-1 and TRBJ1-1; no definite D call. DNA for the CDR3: TGCAGCGTTGCTACGGGGAACACTGAAGCTTTCTTT. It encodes CSVATGNTEAFF. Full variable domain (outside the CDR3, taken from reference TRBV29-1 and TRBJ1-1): SAVISQKPSRDICQRGTSLTIQCQVDSQVTMMFWYRQQPGQSLTLIATANQGSEATYESGFVIDKFPISRPNLTFSTLTVSNMSPEDSSIYLCSVATGNTEAFFGQGTRLTVV.